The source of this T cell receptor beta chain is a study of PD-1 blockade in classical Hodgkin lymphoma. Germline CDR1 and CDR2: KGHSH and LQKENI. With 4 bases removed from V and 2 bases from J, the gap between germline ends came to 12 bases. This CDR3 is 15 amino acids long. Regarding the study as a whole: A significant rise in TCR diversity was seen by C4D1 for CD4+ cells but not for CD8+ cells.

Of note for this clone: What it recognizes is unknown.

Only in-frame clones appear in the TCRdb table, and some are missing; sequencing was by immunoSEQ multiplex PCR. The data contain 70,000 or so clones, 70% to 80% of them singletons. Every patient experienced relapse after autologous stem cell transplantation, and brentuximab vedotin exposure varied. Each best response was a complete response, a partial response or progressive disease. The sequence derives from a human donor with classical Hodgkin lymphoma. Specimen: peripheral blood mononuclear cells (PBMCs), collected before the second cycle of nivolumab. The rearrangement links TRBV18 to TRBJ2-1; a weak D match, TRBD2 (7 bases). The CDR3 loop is CASSLGGLAYNEQFF. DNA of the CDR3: TGTGCCAGCTCACTGGGGGGGCTCGCCTACAATGAGCAGTTCTTC.